The 18 T cell receptor beta chains below all came from one sample that was sequenced in a study of blood T cells in healthy people across ages. A second PCR of 7 to 11 cycles used a sample-barcoded 5' primer and a J-beta primer mix. TCRdb independently ran MiXCR on the 5' RACE reads; one entry per CDR3 protein. The sample includes 1.5 million to 2 million distinct CDR3 sequences, 28% of them seen just once. Sequenced input: blood. Source of these receptors: a woman aged 30 to 39 in good health.

This clonotype occurred a few times. This sequence joins TRBV29-1 and TRBJ2-1; D may be TRBD1 (5 bases). V lost 2 bases and J 0 bases, leaving 11 bases between the germline ends. Germline CDR1 and CDR2: SQVTM and ANQGSEA. CDR3 length: 15 residues. The CDR3, as DNA: TGCAGCGTTGAATTCCCAGGGCCCTCCTACAATGAGCAGTTCTTC. Its translation is CSVEFPGPSYNEQFF.

The chain carries TRBV27 and TRBJ1-2; D unresolved. The CDR3 length is 16 residues. The V end was cut by 3 bases, the J end by 2 bases, with 16 bases between. Germline V gives CDR1 MNHEY, CDR2 SMNVEV (reference sequence). Written as DNA, the CDR3 is TGTGCCAGCAGTTTGCGTCCTGGTCCGGGGAACTATGGCTACACCTTC. Its translation: CASSLRPGPGNYGYTF.

The rearrangement uses TRBV7-2 and TRBJ2-7; TRBD2 matches 12 bases. The CDR3 is made up of 20 amino acids. From germline, CDR1 is SGHTA and CDR2 FQGNSA. J was trimmed by 3 bases and V by 1 base; bases with no gene match: 16. The CDR3 DNA follows: TGTGCCAGCAGCTTAGTGCGGTCCGGTACTAGCGGGAGGCGGGTCTACGAGCAGTACTTC. This gives the protein CASSLVRSGTSGRRVYEQYF.

This clonotype was seen ten or more times. The junction does not match germline at one end; this may be a read error. The V gene is TRBV5-1, the J gene TRBJ2-1; D remains ambiguous. The germline V gene has CDR1 SGHRS and CDR2 YFSETQ. CDR3 size: 13 residues. Written as DNA, the CDR3 is TGTGCCAGCAGCTTAGGAGTTTACAATGAGCAGTTCTTC. It is translated as CASSLGVYNEQFF.

This clonotype was observed many times. The V and J genes are TRBV10-3 and TRBJ2-3, with D unclear. V dropped 9 bases and J dropped 2 bases, with 12 bases sitting between them. Germline CDR1 reads ENHRY; CDR2 reads SYGVKD. The CDR3 contains 13 residues. The CDR3 is CAMARSSTDTQYF. Here the CDR3 DNA reads TGTGCCATGGCCCGATCCTCCACAGATACGCAGTATTTT.

This clonotype was recorded a few times. One end of the junction fails to match germline, which may point to a read error. V and J are TRBV20-1 and TRBJ1-5, with 9 bases identical to TRBD1. The germline V gene has CDR1 DFQATT and CDR2 SNEGSKA (reference sequence). This CDR3 has 17 residues. The CDR3 spells CSAGDLGGQGDPQPQHF. Here the CDR3 DNA reads TGCAGTGCTGGAGATTTAGGGGGACAGGGCGACCCTCAGCCCCAGCATTTT.

The gene calls are TRBV2 and TRBJ2-3, with D unresolved. The V gene lost 3 bases and the J gene lost 1 base, with 8 bases spanning the gap. This CDR3 comprises 14 residues. Germline V lookup: CDR1 SNHLY, CDR2 FYNNEI. The CDR3 sequence: CASSDSARTDTQYF. The CDR3 nucleotides are TGTGCCAGCAGTGACAGCGCCCGCACAGATACGCAGTATTTT.

As regards this clonotype: This may come from a read error, since a much larger clone is one base off. V gene TRBV24-1 combines with J gene TRBJ2-7; D not certain. Trimming pared 0 bases from V and 6 bases from J, leaving 8 bases between. CDR1 is KGHDR, CDR2 SFDVKD, per germline. The CDR3 length is 13 residues. The CDR3 protein is CATSDLRLGEQYF. In nucleotides, the CDR3 is TGTGCCACCAGTGATTTGAGATTGGGCGAGCAGTACTTC.

This clonotype was found a few times. The chain combines TRBV29-1 with TRBJ1-2, with TRBD1 as a possible D gene (6 bases). The CDR3 sequence is 14 residues long. Deletions cut 5 bases from V and 1 base from J, with 14 bases between. Germline CDR1 is SQVTM and CDR2 is ANQGSEA. The DNA of the CDR3 is TGCAGCGTTTTAAAGACAGGCGATAACTATGGCTACACCTTC. It translates to CSVLKTGDNYGYTF.

This chain connects TRBV28 to TRBJ2-1; 14 bases are shared with TRBD2. The germline CDR1 and CDR2 sequences are MDHEN and SYDVKM. V lost 6 bases to trimming and J lost 3 bases; unmatched junction nucleotides: 4. This CDR3 spans 16 amino acids. The CDR3 nucleotides read TGTGCCAGCAGATGGACTAGCGGGGGGTTCTACAATGAGCAGTTCTTC. This codes for CASRWTSGGFYNEQFF. Full variable domain (remainder filled in from reference TRBV28 and TRBJ2-1): DVKVTQSSRYLVKRTGEKVFLECVQDMDHENMFWYRQDPGLGLRLIYFSYDVKMKEKGDIPEGYSVSREKKERFSLILESASTNQTSMYLCASRWTSGGFYNEQFFGPGTRLTVL.

This clonotype appeared many times. The chain uses TRBV28 and TRBJ2-1; TRBD2 agrees at 9 bases. CDR1 is MDHEN and CDR2 is SYDVKM in the germline V gene. The CDR3 spans 13 residues. The J segment lost 4 bases and the V segment lost 8 bases, leaving 3 bases of the junction unmatched. The CDR3 nucleotides read TGTGCCAGCGGCGGGGGGGCATACAATGAGCAGTTCTTC. Its translation: CASGGGAYNEQFF.

This rearrangement joins TRBV20-1 to TRBJ2-1, with 8 bases lining up with TRBD2. Per germline, CDR1 DFQATT and CDR2 SNEGSKA (reference sequence). The V segment lost 4 bases and the J segment 5 bases; nucleotides outside the gene matches: 10. The CDR3 sequence is 15 residues long. CDR3 DNA sequence: TGCAGTGCTATAGATAGCGGGACAACCAACAATGAGCAGTTCTTC. Its protein is CSAIDSGTTNNEQFF.

Only a few counts were recorded for this clonotype. The rearrangement joins TRBV29-1 to TRBJ2-1; no clear D gene. Trimming pared 3 bases from V and 9 bases from J, leaving 9 bases between. CDR1 and CDR2 (germline): SQVTM, ANQGSEA. CDR3 length equals 11 residues. DNA of the CDR3: TGCAGCGTTGATCTCAGAAGTGAGCAGTTCTTC. Its protein product is CSVDLRSEQFF.

This clonotype turned up a few times. The chain couples TRBV5-6 to TRBJ1-6; 7 bases align to TRBD1. V shed 0 bases, J shed 7 bases, and the junction held 1 base outside the gene matches. The CDR3 has 14 amino acids. Germline CDR1 is SGHDT and CDR2 is YYEEEE. The CDR3: CASSLEGANSPLHF. The DNA for the CDR3 is TGTGCCAGCAGCTTGGAGGGGGCAAATTCACCCCTCCACTTT. The full variable domain, completed using reference TRBV5-6 and TRBJ1-6, is DAGVTQSPTHLIKTRGQQVTLRCSPKSGHDTVSWYQQALGQGPQFIFQYYEEEERQRGNFPDRFSGHQFPNYSSELNVNALLLGDSALYLCASSLEGANSPLHFGNGTRLTVT.

V gene TRBV29-1 combines with J gene TRBJ2-2, with a tentative D call TRBD2 (6 bases). V was trimmed by 4 bases and J by 4 bases, leaving 10 bases between them. The length of the CDR3 is 13 residues. The V gene's germline CDR1 is SQVTM and CDR2 ANQGSEA. In nucleotides, the CDR3 is TGCAGCGTTGTGGAGGGTGCCACCGGGGAGCTGTTTTTT. Translated, it gives CSVVEGATGELFF.

The count of this clonotype is one. The chain uses TRBV13 and TRBJ1-5; D possibly corresponds to TRBD1 (5 bases). From germline, CDR1 is PRHDT and CDR2 FYEKMQ (reference sequence). The CDR3 has 14 amino acids. Between the trimmed V and J ends, which lost 5 bases and 9 bases, there was a span of 17 bases. CDR3 in amino acids: CASSERTSPGPQHF. CDR3 DNA: TGTGCCAGCAGCGAAAGGACAAGCCCGGGGCCCCAGCATTTT.

The sample holds a few counts of this clonotype. This chain uses TRBV5-5 with TRBJ1-1, with D hard to call. The CDR3 spans 13 residues. Deletions cut 2 bases from V and 9 bases from J, with 14 bases between. Germline CDR1 and CDR2: SGHKS and YYEKEE (reference sequence). The DNA of the CDR3 is TGTGCCAGCAGCTTTACGACGGCGAATCAAGCTTTCTTT. The encoded protein is CASSFTTANQAFF. The entire variable domain, with the rest obtained from reference TRBV5-5 and TRBJ1-1, is as follows: DAGVTQSPTHLIKTRGQQVTLRCSPISGHKSVSWYQQVLGQGPQFIFQYYEKEERGRGNFPDRFSARQFPNYSSELNVNALLLGDSALYLCASSFTTANQAFFGQGTRLTVV.

Worth noting for this clonotype: One end of the junction is discordant with germline, which a read error may explain. The genes are TRBV28 and TRBJ1-5, with D unresolved. The CDR3 runs to 16 residues. Germline CDR1 reads MDHEN; CDR2 reads SYDVKM. Here the CDR3 DNA reads TGTGCCAGCAGTTTAGGTCCGGCACAGAGCAATCAGCCCCGGCATTTT. Its translation: CASSLGPAQSNQPRHF.